These 24 T cell receptor beta chains were all obtained from the same sample, sequenced in a study of T cells in Graves' hyperthyroidism and ophthalmopathy. Amplification yielded TCR beta CDR3 regions, with RNA transcripts as the source. With the HTBI primer set, the TCR CDR3 went through a first round of RT-PCR. TCRdb used MiXCR to reprocess the multiplex PCR reads, holding one entry per CDR3 protein. The sample lists 460,000 or so distinct CDR3 sequences, 13% to 15% occurring once. The specimen was blood. The receptors derive from a woman between 18 and 29 years old with Graves' hyperthyroidism.

This chain links TRBV24-1 with TRBJ2-2; D ambiguous. The germline V and J ends were trimmed by 0 bases and 6 bases, with 7 bases remaining between them. From germline, CDR1 is KGHDR and CDR2 SFDVKD. The CDR3 consists of 14 residues. The CDR3: CATSDLRAAGELFF. In DNA, the CDR3 is TGTGCCACCAGTGATTTGCGGGCAGCCGGGGAGCTGTTTTTT.

The chain joins TRBV12-3 or TRBV12-4 to TRBJ2-5; 7 nucleotides match TRBD1. This CDR3 comprises 13 residues. V shed 4 bases and J 5 bases; nucleotides not matched to a gene: 4. CDR3 sequence (DNA): TGTGCCAGCAGTTCGGGACAGTGGGAGACCCAGTACTTC. Translated: CASSSGQWETQYF.

Ten or more counts support this clonotype. This chain connects TRBV28 to TRBJ2-7; weak D call: TRBD2 (7 bases). Per germline, CDR1 MDHEN and CDR2 SYDVKM. The germline V and J ends were trimmed by 8 bases and 6 bases, with 26 bases remaining between them. The CDR3 extends over 16 amino acids. CDR3 residues: CASDSRRGRGGGEQYV. As DNA, the CDR3 is TGTGCCAGCGACTCTCGGAGGGGGAGGGGAGGAGGCGAGCAGTACGTC.

This sequence joins TRBV7-9 and TRBJ2-5; D call uncertain. There are 12 residues in the CDR3. Germline CDR1 is SEHNR and CDR2 is FQNEAQ (reference sequence). The V gene lost 9 bases and the J gene lost 2 bases, with 10 bases spanning the gap. The CDR3 region has the DNA TGTGCCAGTACTGGGGTTCAAGAGACCCAGTACTTC. Translation gives CASTGVQETQYF. Looking up the rest from reference TRBV7-9 and TRBJ2-5 gives the full variable domain: DTGVSQNPRHKITKRGQNVTFRCDPISEHNRLYWYRQTLGQGPEFLTYFQNEAQLEKSRLLSDRFSAERPKGSFSTLEIQRTEQGDSAMYLCASTGVQETQYFGPGTRLLVL.

At least ten counts were recorded for this clonotype. V usage is TRBV19 and J usage is TRBJ1-2, with a weak D call TRBD1 (5 bases). Trimming removed 5 bases at V and 0 bases at J, with 16 bases between. Germline V gene sequence: CDR1 LNHDA, CDR2 SQIVND (reference sequence). The length of the CDR3 is 16 residues. CDR3 amino acids: CASSCEEGRTNYGYTF. The CDR3 coding sequence is TGTGCCAGTAGTTGTGAGGAGGGGCGAACTAACTATGGCTACACCTTC.

This clonotype was detected many times. V is TRBV29-1 and J is TRBJ2-3, with D unresolved. The CDR3 loop spans 15 amino acids. The germline V and J ends were trimmed by 4 bases and 2 bases, with 16 bases remaining between them. From germline, CDR1 is SQVTM and CDR2 ANQGSEA. For the CDR3, the DNA is TGCAGCGTTGGGGCAGGCGGAGTCGTCACAGATACGCAGTATTTT. It encodes CSVGAGGVVTDTQYF.

This clonotype was detected many times. The chain carries TRBV5-1 and TRBJ1-2, with D hard to call. The CDR3 loop spans 14 amino acids. The germline V and J ends were trimmed by 2 bases and 6 bases, with 14 bases remaining between them. Germline assignment: CDR1 SGHRS and CDR2 YFSETQ. The CDR3 region has the DNA TGCGCCAGCAGCTTAACACACAGCACCCATGGCTACACCTTC. This sequence encodes CASSLTHSTHGYTF.

This clonotype has a handful of counts. The chain joins TRBV6-5 to TRBJ2-3; the D call may be TRBD1 or TRBD2 (5 bases each). This CDR3 is built from 18 residues. V shed 0 bases and J shed 6 bases, with 22 bases lying between them. Germline V gene lookup returns CDR1 MNHEY and CDR2 SVGAGI. The CDR3 loop is CASSYSIGGRDPMDTQYF. The CDR3 DNA reads TGTGCCAGCAGTTACTCGATTGGTGGTCGGGACCCCATGGATACGCAGTATTTT.

In its sample, this clonotype was seen a few times. The gene calls are TRBV7-9 and TRBJ1-4, with no clear D. V was pared by 2 bases and J by 3 bases, with 10 bases between. This CDR3 region has 15 residues. In germline, CDR1 is SEHNR, CDR2 FQNEAQ (reference sequence). CDR3 nucleotides: TGTGCCAGCAGCTTATTCGGGCACGCTAATGAAAAACTGTTTTTT. This gives the protein CASSLFGHANEKLFF. Based on the CDR3 plus reference TRBV7-9 and TRBJ1-4, the full variable domain is DTGVSQNPRHKITKRGQNVTFRCDPISEHNRLYWYRQTLGQGPEFLTYFQNEAQLEKSRLLSDRFSAERPKGSFSTLEIQRTEQGDSAMYLCASSLFGHANEKLFFGSGTQLSVL.

This clonotype came up many times. The chain links TRBV11-2 to TRBJ1-1; D is undetermined. Trimming stripped 0 bases from V and 1 base from J, with 12 bases between. CDR3 size: 16 residues. Germline V lookup: CDR1 SGHAT, CDR2 FQNNGV. CDR3 amino acids: CASSLDIGARNTEAFF. The CDR3, as DNA: TGTGCCAGCAGCTTAGATATCGGAGCCCGGAACACTGAAGCTTTCTTT. The entire variable domain, with the rest obtained from reference TRBV11-2 and TRBJ1-1, is as follows: EAGVAQSPRYKIIEKRQSVAFWCNPISGHATLYWYQQILGQGPKLLIQFQNNGVVDDSQLPKDRFSAERLKGVDSTLKIQPAKLEDSAVYLCASSLDIGARNTEAFFGQGTRLTVV.

The gene calls are TRBV20-1 and TRBJ2-3; D tentatively fits TRBD1 or TRBD2 (5 bases each). CDR1 and CDR2 (germline): DFQATT, SNEGSKA (reference sequence). Trimming removed 6 bases at V and 1 base at J, with 14 bases between. The CDR3 has 14 residues. The CDR3 is CSALRQGGTDTQYF. CDR3 coding DNA: TGCAGTGCCCTCAGGCAGGGAGGCACAGATACGCAGTATTTT.

A word on this clonotype: At one end the junction does not follow the germline gene, possibly because of a read error. V is TRBV27 and J is TRBJ2-2, with a possible D match to TRBD2 (5 bases). This CDR3 spans 15 amino acids. Per germline, CDR1 MNHEY and CDR2 SMNVEV (reference sequence). CDR3: CASSFQLPNTGEPFF. Written as DNA, the CDR3 is TGTGCCAGCAGTTTCCAACTACCAAACACCGGGGAGCCGTTTTTT.

V gene TRBV6-2 or TRBV6-3 combines with J gene TRBJ2-3, with D perhaps being TRBD1 or TRBD2 (6 bases each). Deletions cut 4 bases from V and 6 bases from J, with 20 bases between. This CDR3 has 16 residues. Germline CDR1 reads MNHEY; CDR2 reads SVGEGT. The CDR3 loop reads CASSFTSGGTWDTQYF. CDR3 DNA: TGTGCCAGCAGTTTTACCTCCGGGGGCACGTGGGATACGCAGTATTTT.

This clonotype was counted at least ten times. The CDR3 reads CAWRGQGRGTEAFF. The CDR3 bases are TGTGCCTGGAGGGGACAGGGGAGGGGGACTGAAGCTTTCTTT. The V call is TRBV30, the J call TRBJ1-1; 10 nucleotides agree with TRBD1. The germline gives CDR1 GTSNPN, CDR2 SVGIG (reference sequence). This CDR3 has 14 amino acids. Trimming took 3 bases from V and 5 from J; bases not matched to a gene: 6.

This clonotype was seen ten or more times. V usage is TRBV11-3 and J usage is TRBJ2-2; possible D gene TRBD2, 5 bases. Germline CDR1 SGHNT, CDR2 YENEEA. CDR3 size: 14 residues. Deletions cut 5 bases from V and 5 bases from J, with 12 bases between. The chain's CDR3 is CASSTYEGTGELFF. CDR3 bases: TGTGCCAGCAGCACTTATGAGGGAACCGGGGAGCTGTTTTTT.

This clonotype was counted many times. The chain links TRBV27 to TRBJ2-1, with D maybe TRBD2 (6 bases). Trimming cost V 3 bases and J 4 bases, with 10 bases left between them. Looked up from germline, CDR1 is MNHEY and CDR2 is SMNVEV (reference sequence). The CDR3 runs to 14 residues. CDR3 amino acids: CASSFQRAYNEQFF. The CDR3 nucleotides are TGTGCCAGCAGTTTCCAGCGGGCTTACAATGAGCAGTTCTTC.

V is TRBV29-1 and J is TRBJ2-3, with D perhaps matching TRBD2 (5 bases). Germline-derived CDR1 and CDR2 are SQVTM and ANQGSEA. CDR3 length equals 13 residues. V lost 6 bases to trimming and J lost 0 bases, with 10 bases between them. CDR3 sequence (DNA): TGCAGCGTAAAGCGGTTTAGCACAGATACGCAGTATTTT. Its translation: CSVKRFSTDTQYF.

As concerns this clonotype: A read error is possible here, since a much larger clone lies one base away. The chain has TRBV12-5 and TRBJ2-3; D might be TRBD2 (6 bases). Germline-derived CDR1 and CDR2 are LGHNT and FRNRAP. V lost 5 bases to trimming and J lost 6 bases, with 15 bases between them. CDR3 length: 14 residues. The CDR3 bases are TGTGCTAGTGGTACTGCGACTAGTGGCGATACGCAGTATTTT. It yields the protein CASGTATSGDTQYF.

This clonotype occurred a few times. The rearrangement uses TRBV11-3 and TRBJ2-1; D perhaps matches TRBD2 (6 bases). Germline CDR1 SGHNT, CDR2 YENEEA. The CDR3 is made up of 15 amino acids. V gave up 1 base and J gave up 4 bases, with 11 bases separating them. CDR3 DNA sequence: TGTGCCAGCAGCTTAGCTGGTAGCGGATACAATGAGCAGTTCTTC. It yields the protein CASSLAGSGYNEQFF. Variable domain in full (rest from reference TRBV11-3 and TRBJ2-1): EAGVVQSPRYKIIEKKQPVAFWCNPISGHNTLYWYLQNLGQGPELLIRYENEEAVDDSQLPKDRFSAERLKGVDSTLKIQPAELGDSAVYLCASSLAGSGYNEQFFGPGTRLTVL.

This clonotype was detected many times. The V call is TRBV2, the J call TRBJ1-3; 8 bases are shared with TRBD1. The V gene end was trimmed by 6 bases and the J gene end by 4 bases; junction bases not matched to a gene: 8. In germline, CDR1 is SNHLY, CDR2 FYNNEI. This CDR3 contains 15 residues. The CDR3 is CASRAGTGIGNTIYF. DNA for the CDR3: TGTGCCAGCAGAGCCGGGACAGGCATCGGAAACACCATATATTTT.

Ten or more counts support this clonotype. The chain combines TRBV19 with TRBJ1-1; perhaps TRBD1 as D (6 bases). Trimming stripped 1 base from V and 1 base from J, with 13 bases between. CDR1 LNHDA and CDR2 SQIVND come from the germline V gene (reference sequence). The CDR3 totals 16 residues. The CDR3 region has the DNA TGTGCCAGTAGTATAGGCCCACAGGGAGGGAACACTGAAGCTTTCTTT. Amino acids: CASSIGPQGGNTEAFF.

V usage is TRBV5-4 and J usage is TRBJ2-5, with D perhaps matching TRBD2 (5 bases). The length of the CDR3 is 16 residues. Between the trimmed V and J ends, which lost 4 bases and 2 bases, there was a span of 18 bases. Germline V gives CDR1 SGHNT, CDR2 YYREEE (reference sequence). DNA for the CDR3: TGTGCCAGCAGCCTTCCGGGTGCAGGCGGGCAAGAGACCCAGTACTTC. It is translated as CASSLPGAGGQETQYF.

Ten or more counts support this clonotype. The chain joins TRBV29-1 to TRBJ2-1; D is unresolved. The CDR3 has 12 residues. V shed 7 bases and J shed 8 bases, with 15 bases lying between them. CDR1 SQVTM and CDR2 ANQGSEA come from the germline V gene. The CDR3 nucleotides read TGCAGCGCCCGAACCTCCGTCGATGAGCAGTTCTTC. It specifies CSARTSVDEQFF.

This clonotype has more than one count but fewer than ten. The chain couples TRBV7-3 to TRBJ2-1, with 8 bases matching TRBD2. The germline gives CDR1 SGHTA, CDR2 FQGTGA. The CDR3 totals 18 residues. With V trimmed by 6 bases and J by 3 bases, 16 bases remained unmatched. The CDR3 region has the DNA TGTGCCAGCAGTCCAACCAGCGGGAGTGGTAGAGGCTACAATGAGCAGTTCTTC. Translating gives CASSPTSGSGRGYNEQFF. The variable domain in full, completed from reference TRBV7-3 and TRBJ2-1, reads GAGVSQTPSNKVTEKGKYVELRCDPISGHTALYWYRQSLGQGPEFLIYFQGTGAADDSGLPNDRFFAVRPEGSVSTLKIQRTERGDSAVYLCASSPTSGSGRGYNEQFFGPGTRLTVL.